The 20 T cell receptor beta chains presented below share a single source sample, sequenced in a study of beta chain features in type 1 diabetes. Of the isolated RNA, all was reverse transcribed, and so the sequenced material was expressed TCRB transcripts. Data came from immunoSEQ multiplex PCR; TCRdb stores just in-frame clones and leaves some out. In the table there are about 900,000 clones, roughly 17% of which are singletons. Sequencing used naive CD4+ T cells from blood. The origin of the receptors is a woman younger than 35 in good health.

This rearrangement joins TRBV28 to TRBJ2-4; perhaps TRBD2 as D (5 bases). The ends were cut back, 6 bases at V and 7 bases at J, with 22 bases in the middle. Germline V lookup: CDR1 MDHEN, CDR2 SYDVKM. The CDR3 contains 16 residues. CDR3 amino acids: CASSQTTAAERNIQYF. Written as DNA, the CDR3 is TGTGCCAGCAGCCAGACCACAGCGGCAGAGAGGAACATTCAGTACTTC.

The count of this clone is one. The chain combines TRBV7-9 with TRBJ1-4; possible D gene TRBD1, 6 bases. This CDR3 is built from 15 residues. Trimming took off 3 bases at V and 0 bases at J, with 8 bases between the two ends. Germline V gene lookup returns CDR1 SEHNR and CDR2 FQNEAQ (reference sequence). The CDR3 nucleotides are TGTGCCAGCAGCTTTAGGGGGGCAACTAATGAAAAACTGTTTTTT. Translated: CASSFRGATNEKLFF.

The chain combines TRBV5-4 with TRBJ2-5; 9 bases match TRBD2. The CDR3 has 17 residues. Per germline, CDR1 SGHNT and CDR2 YYREEE (reference sequence). Trimming took 0 bases from V and 3 from J; bases not matched to a gene: 9. Written as DNA, the CDR3 is TGTGCCAGCAGCTTGGCACCTGGGACTAGCAGAAAAGAGACCCAGTACTTC. Translated, it gives CASSLAPGTSRKETQYF.

This clone has more than one count but fewer than ten. This rearrangement joins TRBV4-3 to TRBJ2-3, with 11 bases that match TRBD2. The CDR3 is 18 amino acids. Trimming removed 4 bases from V and 0 bases from J; junction bases left unmatched: 9. The germline gives CDR1 LGHNA, CDR2 YSLEER. CDR3 in DNA: TGCGCCAGCAGCCTGAGACTAGCGGGAATTACTAGCACAGATACGCAGTATTTT. Amino acids: CASSLRLAGITSTDTQYF.

The rearrangement joins TRBV5-4 to TRBJ1-1; weak D call: TRBD1 (6 bases). There are 14 residues in the CDR3. V lost 4 bases and J 2 bases, leaving 12 bases between the germline ends. Per germline, CDR1 SGHNT and CDR2 YYREEE (reference sequence). The CDR3 nucleotides are TGTGCCAGCAGCCTGGGGGCGTTCAACACTGAAGCTTTCTTT. It codes for CASSLGAFNTEAFF.

The chain combines TRBV5-1 with TRBJ2-3; D remains unclear. Per germline, CDR1 SGHRS and CDR2 YFSETQ. This CDR3 has 11 residues. The ends were cut back, 6 bases at V and 0 bases at J, with 2 bases in the middle. CDR3 bases: TGCGCCAGCAAAAGCACAGATACGCAGTATTTT. Its translation: CASKSTDTQYF. Looking up the rest from reference TRBV5-1 and TRBJ2-3 gives the full variable domain: KAGVTQTPRYLIKTRGQQVTLSCSPISGHRSVSWYQQTPGQGLQFLFEYFSETQRNKGNFPGRFSGRQFSNSRSEMNVSTLELGDSALYLCASKSTDTQYFGPGTRLTVL.

Concerning this clone: Other DNA sequences from this sample encode an identical CDR3 as well. The CDR3 DNA reads as TGTGCCAGCAGCTTAGCCGGGCAGCCCCAGCATTTT. Residues: CASSLAGQPQHF. The chain carries TRBV7-2 and TRBJ1-5; D call uncertain. CDR1 is SGHTA, CDR2 FQGNSA, per germline. The CDR3 totals 12 residues. Trimming removed 0 bases from V and 7 bases from J, with 4 bases in between.

This clone was picked up a small number of times. The chain links TRBV7-2 to TRBJ2-5, with D possibly matching TRBD2 (6 bases). This CDR3 region has 15 residues. Germline V gene lookup returns CDR1 SGHTA and CDR2 FQGNSA. Trimming left V 2 bases short and J 1 base short, with 11 bases between. The CDR3: CASSLWRGIQETQYF. The CDR3 DNA follows: TGTGCCAGCAGCTTATGGCGGGGAATCCAAGAGACCCAGTACTTC.

The chain carries TRBV19 and TRBJ1-2; D may be TRBD1 (6 bases). The CDR3 spans 15 residues. V dropped 6 bases and J dropped 3 bases, with 17 bases sitting between them. Germline CDR1 LNHDA, CDR2 SQIVND (reference sequence). The CDR3: CASRPSGTPHYGYTF. CDR3 sequence (DNA): TGTGCCAGTAGACCCTCGGGGACACCTCACTATGGCTACACCTTC.

This clone turned up a few times. The germline gene is not matched at one end of the junction; a read error may be the cause. The V call is TRBV6-5, the J call TRBJ2-5; D remains ambiguous. The CDR3 has 9 amino acids. Germline V gene sequence: CDR1 MNHEY, CDR2 SVGAGI. In DNA, the CDR3 is TGTGCCAGCAGCTACTGGAGTTACTTC. It codes for CASSYWSYF.

The chain uses TRBV7-2 and TRBJ2-7; D gene uncertain. Germline assignment: CDR1 SGHTA and CDR2 FQGNSA. Deletions cut 4 bases from V and 3 bases from J, with 16 bases between. The CDR3 runs to 15 residues. CDR3 residues: CASSSYGEPNYEQYF. The CDR3 region has the DNA TGTGCCAGCAGCTCCTACGGTGAACCCAACTACGAGCAGTACTTC.

The J gene is TRBJ2-5, the V gene TRBV5-1, with 14 nucleotides matching TRBD2. With V trimmed by 6 bases and J by 5 bases, 6 bases remained unmatched. The CDR3 has 15 residues. CDR1 and CDR2 (germline): SGHRS, YFSETQ. For the CDR3, the DNA is TGCGCCAGCACGGGACTAGCGGGAGTGGAGGAGACCCAGTACTTC. It yields the protein CASTGLAGVEETQYF.

V usage is TRBV29-1 and J usage is TRBJ2-5; 9 bases match TRBD1. V lost 7 bases to trimming and J lost 3 bases; unmatched junction nucleotides: 3. This CDR3 comprises 12 residues. Germline V CDR1 and CDR2: SQVTM, ANQGSEA. The CDR3, as DNA: TGCAGCGCGGGACAGGGCGAAGAGACCCAGTACTTC. Encoded protein: CSAGQGEETQYF.

The sample holds a few counts of this clone. The rearrangement uses TRBV28 and TRBJ2-7; D is uncertain. The CDR3 consists of 12 residues. The germline V and J ends were trimmed by 9 bases and 5 bases, with 14 bases remaining between them. Germline CDR1 is MDHEN and CDR2 is SYDVKM. The CDR3 nucleotides read TGTGCCAGTAACGGGTTTCTGAACGAGCAGTACTTC. It is translated as CASNGFLNEQYF.

The rearrangement joins TRBV7-2 to TRBJ2-2; D is uncertain. Germline V gives CDR1 SGHTA, CDR2 FQGNSA. V was shortened by 5 bases and J by 4 bases, with 14 bases between the two germline ends. The CDR3 is 15 amino acids. CDR3 sequence reads: CASSPYSRGTGELFF. The DNA for the CDR3 is TGTGCCAGCAGCCCCTATAGCCGTGGCACCGGGGAGCTGTTTTTT.

The rearrangement joins TRBV2 to TRBJ1-3; D uncertain. Germline V gene lookup returns CDR1 SNHLY and CDR2 FYNNEI. Trimming shortened V by 6 bases and J by 5 bases, and 8 bases separated the two germline ends. The CDR3 runs 12 residues. CDR3 loop: CASRESRNTIYF. The CDR3 DNA sequence: TGTGCCAGCAGGGAATCCAGAAACACCATATATTTT.

As to this clone: A much more abundant neighbour one base away suggests this may be a read error. Different DNA sequences within this sample yield the same CDR3. The rearrangement links TRBV11-2 to TRBJ2-5, with no clear D. CDR1 is SGHAT, CDR2 FQNNGV, per germline. Trimming took 5 bases from V and 2 from J, leaving 3 bases between them. The CDR3 loop spans 11 amino acids. Written as DNA, the CDR3 is TGTGCCAGCAGCCCTCAAGAGACCCAGTACTTC. This codes for CASSPQETQYF.

This clone was seen a few times. The chain carries TRBV7-9 and TRBJ1-2; perhaps TRBD1 as D (5 bases). Trimming took off 5 bases at V and 2 bases at J, with 15 bases between the two ends. Germline V gene lookup returns CDR1 SEHNR and CDR2 FQNEAQ (reference sequence). The CDR3 is made up of 15 amino acids. CDR3 region: CASSPGHNVNYGYTF. The CDR3 nucleotides are TGTGCCAGCAGCCCCGGACACAATGTCAACTATGGCTACACCTTC.

CDR3 bases: TGTGCCAGCAGTTCAATAGGAACGTACGAGCAGTACTTC. Encoded protein: CASSSIGTYEQYF. The V call is TRBV27, the J call TRBJ2-5; D remains ambiguous. The end of the DNA aligns better with TRBJ2-7, so the J call may be wrong. The CDR3 spans 13 residues. CDR1 is MNHEY and CDR2 is SMNVEV in the germline V gene (reference sequence).

There are a few counts of this clone. The chain combines TRBV7-2 with TRBJ1-1, with D unresolved. Germline V gives CDR1 SGHTA, CDR2 FQGNSA. Trimming removed 5 bases from V and 5 bases from J, with 6 bases in between. The length of the CDR3 is 11 residues. CDR3 nucleotide sequence: TGTGCCAGCAGCCGGGGTACTGAAGCTTTCTTT. Encoded protein: CASSRGTEAFF.